Below, one T cell receptor (beta chain) is given with its context. What it binds is not known. The sample belongs to a study of beta chain features in type 1 diabetes. Findings and limits, study-wide: The study found moderately but significantly shorter TCRB CDR3s in all four CD4+ subsets of Type 1 diabetes patients. More deletions and fewer insertions at VDJ junctions were found in patients with type 1 diabetes.

J lost 5 bases, V lost 7 bases, and 15 bases had no gene match. Germline V gene sequence: CDR1 SNHLY, CDR2 FYNNEI. This CDR3 is built from 17 residues. The study reverse transcribed the entire isolated RNA, so it sequenced expressed TCRB transcripts. TCRdb's copy holds only in-frame clones and misses some; the assay was immunoSEQ multiplex PCR. The table lists hundreds of thousands of clones, over 11% of them singletons, with approximately 0.039% in the top ten. This sequence joins TRBV2 and TRBJ2-5, with 11 bases lining up with TRBD1. This clonotype was obtained from a young man with type 1 diabetes. The specimen was naive CD4+ T cells from blood. The chain's CDR3 is CASIEPWVDRGRETQYF. CDR3 bases: TGTGCCAGCATCGAACCGTGGGTGGACAGGGGGCGTGAGACCCAGTACTTC.